One T cell receptor beta chain is described in this entry. TCRdb re-analysed the RT-PCR reads in MiXCR, keeping a single row per CDR3 protein. The sample contains about 570,000 distinct CDR3 sequences, approximately 10% of which appear only once. These data originate in a study of response to subunit inactivated influenza vaccine. The germline gives CDR1 SGHDT, CDR2 YYEEEE. The CDR3 runs 14 residues. The V and J ends lost 2 bases and 3 bases respectively, with 12 bases between them. This sample was also put to use in a study of T cells expressing NK-cell markers. That source reports: UMI-tagged 5'RACE template switching yielded the TCR beta cDNA. In sorted CD3+CD56+NKG2C+, CD3+CD56+NKG2C- and CD3+CD56-NKG2C+ T cells, TCR beta repertoires were obtained.

The receptor's source is a man aged 45-65 years who received an inactivated influenza vaccine. The chain links TRBV5-6 to TRBJ2-7, with D maybe TRBD1 (6 bases). Sequenced material: PBMCs from blood, taken on the day of vaccination. CDR3 nucleotides: TGTGCCAGCAGCTTCGCGGACAGTGTCTACGAGCAGTACTTC. Encoded protein: CASSFADSVYEQYF.